Below are 21 T cell receptor beta chains sequenced from a single sample in a study of blood T cell repertoires in COVID-19. Clones were sequenced by immunoSEQ multiplex PCR, and TCRdb holds only the in-frame ones, with some missing. Of hundreds of thousands of clones listed, 70% to 90% are singletons. The sample consisted of peripheral blood. Source of these receptors: a woman younger than 35 who had recovered from COVID-19.

The chain recombines TRBV29-1 with TRBJ2-7, with TRBD2 identical over 8 bases. CDR1 and CDR2 from the germline V gene are SQVTM and ANQGSEA. The CDR3 length is 15 residues. V was pared by 0 bases and J by 4 bases, with 8 bases of the junction left unmatched. CDR3 DNA: TGCAGCGTTGAAGATCGGCGGGAGGCTGATTACGAGCAGTACTTC. Its protein product is CSVEDRREADYEQYF.

The CDR3 DNA sequence: TGTGCCACCAGTGATTGGGACAGGGGAGGCTATGGCTACACCTTC. It yields the protein CATSDWDRGGYGYTF. The rearrangement uses TRBV24-1 and TRBJ1-2; 10 positions agree with TRBD1. Losses at the gene ends were 2 bases for V and 4 bases for J; bases not matched to a gene: 3. Germline CDR1 is KGHDR and CDR2 is SFDVKD. CDR3 length equals 15 residues.

The rearrangement joins TRBV3-1 (or the pseudogene TRBV3-2) to TRBJ1-2; the D is unclear. The CDR3 totals 15 residues. Germline lookup yields CDR1 LGHDT and CDR2 YNNKEL (reference sequence). V lost 0 bases and J 6 bases, leaving 14 bases between the germline ends. CDR3: CASSQDPGSINGYTF. As DNA, the CDR3 is TGTGCCAGCAGCCAAGATCCAGGCTCGATAAATGGCTACACCTTC.

The CDR3 is CASSPLSGGTEAFF. CDR3 DNA: TGTGCCAGTAGTCCACTTTCGGGGGGGACTGAAGCTTTCTTT. The rearrangement links TRBV19 to TRBJ1-1, with D possibly matching TRBD1 (5 bases). The CDR3 has 14 residues. V gave up 5 bases and J gave up 5 bases, with 15 bases separating them. Germline lookup yields CDR1 LNHDA and CDR2 SQIVND (reference sequence).

The gene calls are TRBV27 and TRBJ1-5; D gene ambiguous. The germline V and J ends were trimmed by 3 bases and 1 base, with 7 bases remaining between them. The germline V gene encodes CDR1 MNHEY and CDR2 SMNVEV (reference sequence). This CDR3 spans 14 amino acids. Here the CDR3 reads CASSLFGSNQPQHF. The CDR3, as DNA: TGTGCCAGCAGTTTGTTCGGGAGCAATCAGCCCCAGCATTTT.

The chain recombines TRBV19 with TRBJ1-2, with a possible D match to TRBD1 (5 bases). Deletions cut 0 bases from V and 2 bases from J, with 10 bases between. Germline CDR1 is LNHDA and CDR2 is SQIVND (reference sequence). The CDR3 consists of 15 residues. The CDR3 loop is CASSIDLWGNYGYTF. The CDR3 coding sequence is TGTGCCAGTAGTATAGATCTATGGGGCAACTATGGCTACACCTTC.

Turning to this clone: Other DNA sequences in the sample encode the same CDR3. This CDR3 reads CASSDTGGSGNTIYF. In DNA form, the CDR3 reads TGTGCCAGCAGTGATACAGGGGGCTCTGGAAACACCATATATTTT. The V gene is TRBV25-1, the J gene TRBJ1-3; TRBD1 agrees at 8 bases. Germline values: CDR1 MGHDK, CDR2 SYGVNS. This CDR3 spans 15 amino acids. The J segment lost 0 bases and the V segment lost 3 bases, leaving 1 base of the junction unmatched.

The chain combines TRBV30 with TRBJ2-1; 12 bases agree with TRBD2. Trimming at V came to 6 bases and at J to 4 bases, leaving 10 bases not matched to a gene. The CDR3 has 16 residues. Per germline, CDR1 GTSNPN and CDR2 SVGIG (reference sequence). This CDR3 reads CACLSTTSGRYNEQFF. CDR3 sequence (DNA): TGTGCCTGCCTATCGACCACTAGCGGGAGGTACAATGAGCAGTTCTTC.

This rearrangement joins TRBV25-1 to TRBJ2-3; D is undetermined. Germline V gene data show CDR1 as MGHDK and CDR2 as SYGVNS. The V end lost 4 bases, the J end lost 0 bases, and 14 bases lay between the germline ends. The CDR3 spans 16 residues. DNA for the CDR3: TGTGCCAGCAGTGTACCAGGTCATGCTAGCACAGATACGCAGTATTTT. Its protein product is CASSVPGHASTDTQYF.

The V gene is TRBV24-1, the J gene TRBJ2-1, with a weak D call TRBD2 (5 bases). Germline lookup yields CDR1 KGHDR and CDR2 SFDVKD. The V end lost 3 bases, the J end lost 9 bases, and 20 bases lay between the germline ends. The CDR3 consists of 16 residues. The DNA of the CDR3 is TGTGCCACCAGTGATCAACGGAACATCCAAGGAGGTGAGCAGTTCTTC. Translated, it gives CATSDQRNIQGGEQFF.

The chain combines TRBV4-2 with TRBJ1-1, with D possibly TRBD1 on 5 matching bases. With 5 bases removed from V and 8 bases from J, the gap between germline ends came to 21 bases. The CDR3 is made up of 15 amino acids. The V gene's germline CDR1 is LGHNA and CDR2 YNFKEQ. CDR3 DNA: TGTGCCAGCAGCGCCATCAACCAGGGTTTTGCGGAAGCTTTCTTT. Translation: CASSAINQGFAEAFF.

This clone came up a few times. The J gene is TRBJ2-7, the V gene TRBV25-1; 10 bases are shared with TRBD1. Germline CDR1 is MGHDK and CDR2 is SYGVNS. The junction had 5 bases not matched to a gene; V was cut back by 7 bases and J by 5 bases. CDR3 length equals 13 residues. DNA of the CDR3: TGTGCCAGCACGGGACAGGGGATCCACGAGCAGTACTTC. It translates to CASTGQGIHEQYF.

V is TRBV2 and J is TRBJ1-5; 8 bases fit TRBD1. The V segment lost 7 bases and the J segment 5 bases; nucleotides outside the gene matches: 1. The CDR3 is 12 amino acids. CDR1 is SNHLY and CDR2 is FYNNEI in the germline V gene. The CDR3 nucleotides read TGTGCCAGCAAGACAGGGGATCAGCCCCAGCATTTT. This sequence encodes CASKTGDQPQHF.

This sequence joins TRBV11-2 and TRBJ2-2; 13 bases line up with TRBD2. CDR3 length: 18 residues. Losses at the gene ends were 1 base for V and 5 bases for J; bases not matched to a gene: 7. Germline CDR1 SGHAT, CDR2 FQNNGV. The CDR3 sequence: CASSLGGTSGIGTGELFF. The CDR3 DNA follows: TGTGCCAGCAGCTTAGGTGGGACTAGCGGGATAGGTACCGGGGAGCTGTTTTTT.

In DNA form, the CDR3 reads TGTGCCAGCAGTCCCGGGACAGGAGATTACAATGAGCAGTTCTTC. This gives the protein CASSPGTGDYNEQFF. J is TRBJ2-1 and V is TRBV25-1; 8 nucleotides line up with TRBD1. CDR1 and CDR2 from the germline V gene are MGHDK and SYGVNS. V shed 5 bases, J shed 4 bases, and the junction held 7 bases outside the gene matches. CDR3 size: 15 residues.

The chain uses TRBV6-2 or TRBV6-3 and TRBJ2-1, with TRBD2 identical over 14 bases. The CDR3 loop spans 18 amino acids. The germline V gene has CDR1 MNHEY and CDR2 SVGEGT. Losses at the gene ends were 2 bases for V and 8 bases for J; bases not matched to a gene: 11. The CDR3 DNA reads TGTGCCAGCAGTTACAGGGTGGGGACTAGCGGGAGTAGATATGAGCAGTTCTTC. Translation gives CASSYRVGTSGSRYEQFF.

V and J are TRBV5-1 and TRBJ2-7; a possible D gene is TRBD2 (6 bases). This CDR3 has 15 residues. Deletions cut 0 bases from V and 1 base from J, with 11 bases between. In germline, CDR1 is SGHRS, CDR2 YFSETQ. CDR3 DNA: TGCGCCAGCAGCTTGGCCGCGGGATTGTCCTACGAGCAGTACTTC. The encoded protein is CASSLAAGLSYEQYF. Using reference TRBV5-1 and TRBJ2-7 for the parts outside the CDR3, the full variable domain is KAGVTQTPRYLIKTRGQQVTLSCSPISGHRSVSWYQQTPGQGLQFLFEYFSETQRNKGNFPGRFSGRQFSNSRSEMNVSTLELGDSALYLCASSLAAGLSYEQYFGPGTRLTVT.

The chain is built from TRBV5-6 and TRBJ2-7, with TRBD1 matching 10 bases. Germline V CDR1 and CDR2: SGHDT, YYEEEE. V dropped 1 base and J dropped 2; count of bases not matched to a gene: 3. This CDR3 contains 15 residues. In DNA form, the CDR3 reads TGTGCCAGCAGCTTGAGGGGACAGGGGACCTACGAGCAGTACTTC. This gives the protein CASSLRGQGTYEQYF.

V gene TRBV10-3 combines with J gene TRBJ1-5; D remains unclear. The germline V gene has CDR1 ENHRY and CDR2 SYGVKD. The CDR3 loop spans 12 amino acids. V lost 6 bases and J 7 bases, leaving 10 bases between the germline ends. CDR3 in amino acids: CAIRQEDQPQHF. Written as DNA, the CDR3 is TGTGCCATCAGGCAGGAGGACCAGCCCCAGCATTTT.

The CDR3 loop is CASSLMGQGRGDQYF. CDR3 in DNA: TGTGCCAGCAGCTTGATGGGACAGGGGCGGGGGGACCAGTACTTC. The chain carries TRBV5-8 and TRBJ2-5; 10 nucleotides match TRBD1. Germline V gene sequence: CDR1 SGHTS, CDR2 YDEGEE. There are 15 residues in the CDR3. With 1 base clipped from V and 10 bases from J, the junction kept 10 bases outside the gene matches.

The chain carries TRBV7-9 and TRBJ1-5; TRBD1 matches at 8 bases. The J segment lost 7 bases and the V segment lost 1 base, leaving 9 bases of the junction unmatched. The CDR3 is 16 amino acids. From germline, CDR1 is SEHNR and CDR2 FQNEAQ (reference sequence). The CDR3 DNA sequence: TGTGCCAGCAGCTTAGACGGGACAGGAGAAAACCAGCCCCAGCATTTT. Protein sequence: CASSLDGTGENQPQHF. Variable domain in full (rest from reference TRBV7-9 and TRBJ1-5): DTGVSQNPRHKITKRGQNVTFRCDPISEHNRLYWYRQTLGQGPEFLTYFQNEAQLEKSRLLSDRFSAERPKGSFSTLEIQRTEQGDSAMYLCASSLDGTGENQPQHFGDGTRLSIL.